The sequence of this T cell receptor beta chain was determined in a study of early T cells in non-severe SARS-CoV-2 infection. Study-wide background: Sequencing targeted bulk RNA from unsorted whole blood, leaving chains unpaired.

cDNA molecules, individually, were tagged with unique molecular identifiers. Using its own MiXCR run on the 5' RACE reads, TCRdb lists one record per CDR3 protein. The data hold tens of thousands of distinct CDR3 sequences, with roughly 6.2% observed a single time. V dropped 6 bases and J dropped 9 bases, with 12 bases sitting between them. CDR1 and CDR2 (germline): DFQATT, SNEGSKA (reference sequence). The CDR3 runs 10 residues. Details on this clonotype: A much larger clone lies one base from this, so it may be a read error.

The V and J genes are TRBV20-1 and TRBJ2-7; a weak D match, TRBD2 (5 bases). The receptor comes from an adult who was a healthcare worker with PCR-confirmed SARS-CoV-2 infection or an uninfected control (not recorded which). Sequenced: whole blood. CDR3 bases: TGCAGTGCCCTCCGGGGTTGGCAGTACTTC. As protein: CSALRGWQYF.